This record concerns one TCR beta chain sequence. Within the sample, other DNA sequences also encode this same CDR3. Donors in Cohort 3 counted as recovered after two negative PCRs, clearance, or symptom resolution. The CDR3 sequence is 15 residues long. Trimming removed 0 bases from V and 6 bases from J, with 13 bases in between. Per the germline V gene, CDR1 is LNHNV and CDR2 is YYDKDF (reference sequence). This record belongs to a study of blood T cell repertoires in COVID-19. Study information: Italy, Spain and the United States were the sources of the convalescent and acute COVID-19 samples.

Clones were read by immunoSEQ multiplex PCR, and TCRdb kept only the in-frame ones, dropping some. The sample lists under 200,000 clones, approximately 87% occurring once. This receptor was identified in a woman aged 45-65 years who had recovered from COVID-19. The chain combines TRBV15 with TRBJ2-3; weak D call: TRBD2 (6 bases). Sequenced input: PBMCs or T cells enriched from blood (not recorded which). The CDR3 sequence is CATSRDPLLADTQYF. Here the CDR3 DNA reads TGTGCCACCAGCAGAGATCCGCTACTAGCCGATACGCAGTATTTT.